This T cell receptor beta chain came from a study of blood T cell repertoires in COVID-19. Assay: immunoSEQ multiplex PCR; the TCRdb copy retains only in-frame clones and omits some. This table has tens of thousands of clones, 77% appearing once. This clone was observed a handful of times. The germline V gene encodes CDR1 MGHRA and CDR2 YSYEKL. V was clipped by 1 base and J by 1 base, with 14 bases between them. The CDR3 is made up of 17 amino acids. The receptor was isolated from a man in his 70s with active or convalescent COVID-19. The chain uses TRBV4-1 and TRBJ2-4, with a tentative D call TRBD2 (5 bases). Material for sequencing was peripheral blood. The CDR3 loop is CASSQAMFERAKNIQYF. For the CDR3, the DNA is TGCGCCAGCAGCCAAGCTATGTTTGAGCGGGCCAAAAACATTCAGTACTTC.